The present entry profiles one T cell receptor beta chain with its context. Its target is unknown. PCR employed 60 Vbeta and 13 Jbeta primers. Generated by immunoSEQ multiplex PCR, the TCRdb table keeps only in-frame clones and is missing some. The sample has about 120,000 clones, around 80% seen once. This sample was included in a study of cytomegalovirus exposure and HLA in healthy donors. The study's findings and limits: Per a prior analysis, the majority of TCR beta V segments were productive roughly 87% or roughly 30% of the time. In vitro confirmation showed a few CMV-associated chains to be CMV antigen specific.

Germline lookup yields CDR1 SQVTM and CDR2 ANQGSEA. The trim removed 7 bases at V and 4 bases at J, leaving 3 bases unmatched. The CDR3 totals 12 residues. This clonotype originated in a woman aged 18-35 years in good health and CMV-seronegative. The V call is TRBV29-1, the J call TRBJ1-1, with TRBD1 matching 10 bases. The sample taken for sequencing was PBMCs. The DNA of the CDR3 is TGCAGCGCTGGGACAGGGGCCACTGAAGCTTTCTTT. Amino acids: CSAGTGATEAFF.